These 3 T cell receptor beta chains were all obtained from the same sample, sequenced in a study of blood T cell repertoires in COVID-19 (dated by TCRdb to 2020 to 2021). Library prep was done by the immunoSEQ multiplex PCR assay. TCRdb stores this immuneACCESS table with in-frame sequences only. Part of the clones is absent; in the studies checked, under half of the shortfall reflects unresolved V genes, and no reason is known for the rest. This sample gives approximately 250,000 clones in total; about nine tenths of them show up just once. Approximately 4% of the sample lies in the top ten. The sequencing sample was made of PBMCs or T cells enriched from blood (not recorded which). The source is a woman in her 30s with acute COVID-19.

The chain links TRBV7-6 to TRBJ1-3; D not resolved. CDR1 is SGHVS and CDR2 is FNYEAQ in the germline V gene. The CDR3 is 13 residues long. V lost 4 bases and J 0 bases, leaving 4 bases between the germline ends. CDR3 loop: CASSSISGNTIYF. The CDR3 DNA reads TGTGCCAGCAGCTCCATCTCTGGAAACACCATATATTTT.

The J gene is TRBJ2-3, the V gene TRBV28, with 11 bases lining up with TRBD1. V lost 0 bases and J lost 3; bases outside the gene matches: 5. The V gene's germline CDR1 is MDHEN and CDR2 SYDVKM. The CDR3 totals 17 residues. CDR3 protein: CASSLWGTGGSTDTQYF. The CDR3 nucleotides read TGTGCCAGCAGTTTATGGGGGACAGGGGGGAGTACAGATACGCAGTATTTT.

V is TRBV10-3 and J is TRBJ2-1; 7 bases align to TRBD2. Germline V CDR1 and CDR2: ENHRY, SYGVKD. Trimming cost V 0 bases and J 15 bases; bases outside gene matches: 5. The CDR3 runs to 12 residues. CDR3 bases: TGTGCCATCAGTGAGTCGCAAGGGAGGGGGTTCTTC. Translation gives CAISESQGRGFF.